This TCR beta chain is drawn from a study of OX40 agonist ivuxolimab in advanced cancers. The protocol was immunoSEQ multiplex PCR, while the TCRdb copy is restricted to in-frame clones and leaves out a portion. This sample has 55,000 to 90,000 clones, with more than 80% found just once. The CDR3 extends over 15 amino acids. The ends lost 8 bases at V and 3 bases at J; junction bases unmatched: 9. Germline CDR1 reads LNHDA; CDR2 reads SQIVND (reference sequence). This TCR was sampled from an adult with an advanced solid tumor such as melanoma, head and neck, liver or kidney cancer. The input for sequencing was CD4+ or CD8+ T cells sorted from blood, taken in a trial of the OX40 agonist ivuxolimab. This chain links TRBV19 with TRBJ2-3, with TRBD1 matching over 9 bases. CDR3 in amino acids: CASLPRGQGTDTQYF. The CDR3 nucleotides are TGTGCCAGTCTCCCCCGTGGACAGGGGACAGATACGCAGTATTTT.